This T cell receptor (beta chain) was sequenced during a study of cytomegalovirus exposure and HLA in healthy donors. Study in general: The platform used for the roughly 110 validation repertoires matched that of the roughly 670 first-cohort repertoires, a later analysis reported. Study findings and constraints: Confirmation was obtained in vitro that a few CMV-associated chains are specific for CMV antigens. The TCR clusters that emerged in the first cohort tended, a later analysis found, to co-occur in the approximately 120 validation repertoires. The study flagged some 170 TCR beta chains as cytomegalovirus-associated.

The table came from immunoSEQ multiplex PCR; TCRdb's copy has only in-frame clones and leaves some out. The repertoire holds about 140,000 clones, with around 88% as singletons. In regard to this clone: The antigen remains undetermined.

The source is a young woman in good health and CMV-seropositive. Sample: PBMCs.

The DNA of the CDR3 is TGTGCCGTCGAGCGGGGTGGCACAGATACGCAGTATTTT. Protein: CAVERGGTDTQYF. V is TRBV11-2 and J is TRBJ2-3, with 7 bases aligning to TRBD2. Germline CDR1 and CDR2: SGHAT and FQNNGV. Trimming at V came to 11 bases and at J to 1 base, leaving 6 bases not matched to a gene. The CDR3 is 13 residues long.